What follows are 24 T cell receptor beta chains derived from one specimen sequenced in a study of vaccination effects on CD4 cells after COVID-19. These receptors are not linked to any known antigen. Antigen-specific CD4+ T cell clonotypes were called by their expansion after viral peptide-pool culture in ViraFEST. Subsequent to 10 days of culture, CD4+ T cells were isolated. Vaccine recipients had no previous SARS-CoV-2 infection; their nucleocapsid antibodies were negative. Profiled with immunoSEQ multiplex PCR; TCRdb holds only in-frame clones, not every one. The sample includes 74,000 or so clones, approximately 80% of them seen just once. Sequences were derived from CD4+ T cells from PBMCs cultured with SARS-CoV-2 spike peptides, sampled before COVID-19 vaccination. Source of these receptors: a human donor who received a COVID-19 vaccine.

The chain joins TRBV14 to TRBJ2-7, with a weak D call TRBD1 (6 bases). CDR1 is SGHDN, CDR2 FVKESK, per germline. The ends were cut back, 4 bases at V and 8 bases at J, with 18 bases in the middle. The CDR3 has 14 residues. CDR3 bases: TGTGCCAGCAGCCCTCTCACCTCAACAGGGCAGCAGTACGTC. Translated, it gives CASSPLTSTGQQYV.

The gene calls are TRBV23-1 and TRBJ2-7; 8 positions agree with TRBD1. TRBV23-1 qualifies as an ORF whose function is uncertain. J was trimmed by 0 bases and V by 2 bases; bases with no gene match: 6. The CDR3 totals 16 residues. The CDR3 protein is CASSQRTGSYSYEQYV. The CDR3 DNA reads as TGCGCCAGCAGTCAACGGACAGGGAGTTACTCCTACGAGCAGTACGTC.

This rearrangement joins TRBV6-1 to TRBJ1-5; TRBD1 is a possible D gene (6 bases). CDR3 length: 14 residues. Trimming cost V 3 bases and J 5 bases, with 11 bases left between them. Germline lookup yields CDR1 MNHNS and CDR2 SASEGT. CDR3 amino acids: CASSEDRSYQPQHF. Written as DNA, the CDR3 is TGTGCCAGCAGTGAGGACAGATCCTATCAGCCCCAGCATTTT.

The J gene is TRBJ1-2, the V gene TRBV28, with TRBD1 as a possible D gene (6 bases). This CDR3 is built from 15 residues. The V end lost 6 bases, the J end lost 4 bases, and 18 bases lay between the germline ends. Germline assignment: CDR1 MDHEN and CDR2 SYDVKM. The chain's CDR3 is CASSSPDRPTYGYTF. Here the CDR3 DNA reads TGTGCCAGCAGCTCTCCGGACAGACCTACCTATGGCTACACCTTC.

The chain employs TRBV7-8 and TRBJ2-3; D is possibly TRBD2 (5 bases). CDR3 length: 15 amino acids. Trimming took off 5 bases at V and 1 base at J, with 13 bases between the two ends. Germline loops: CDR1 SGHVS, CDR2 FQNEAQ. The DNA of the CDR3 is TGTGCCAGCAGCCATCGGGGATTCGGCACAGATACGCAGTATTTT. Protein product: CASSHRGFGTDTQYF.

The V call is TRBV6-6, the J call TRBJ1-2; tentatively, D is TRBD1 (5 bases). The germline CDR1 and CDR2 sequences are MNHNY and SVGAGI (reference sequence). The germline V and J ends were trimmed by 5 bases and 0 bases, with 10 bases remaining between them. The CDR3 is 14 amino acids. Here the CDR3 reads CASSARGTNYGYTF. The CDR3 DNA sequence: TGTGCCAGCAGTGCTCGGGGGACTAACTATGGCTACACCTTC.

The V call is TRBV7-2, the J call TRBJ1-5; D unclear. Germline V CDR1 and CDR2: SGHTA, FQGNSA. The CDR3 loop spans 13 amino acids. Trimming left V 2 bases short and J 4 bases short, with 6 bases between. CDR3 region: CASSLSGNQPQHF. The CDR3, as DNA: TGTGCCAGCAGCTTATCGGGGAATCAGCCCCAGCATTTT.

The rearrangement joins TRBV28 to TRBJ1-3; D gene unclear. Trimming cost V 3 bases and J 10 bases, with 10 bases left between them. Germline values: CDR1 MDHEN, CDR2 SYDVKM. The CDR3 consists of 12 residues. This CDR3 is CASSFGWGTIYF. CDR3 in DNA: TGTGCCAGCAGTTTTGGTTGGGGTACCATATATTTT.

Here the CDR3 DNA reads TGTGCCAGCAGCCCACCCGGAGGTGCAGGGTGGAACACCATATATTTT. Translation gives CASSPPGGAGWNTIYF. The chain uses TRBV5-6 and TRBJ1-3, with D possibly TRBD1 on 5 matching bases. Germline V gives CDR1 SGHDT, CDR2 YYEEEE. With 4 bases removed from V and 7 bases from J, the gap between germline ends came to 21 bases. This CDR3 comprises 16 residues.

The chain uses TRBV5-1 and TRBJ1-2; 7 positions agree with TRBD1. CDR3 length: 16 residues. Germline trimming cut 4 bases from V and 2 bases from J; bases unmatched to any gene: 11. Germline V gives CDR1 SGHRS, CDR2 YFSETQ. CDR3 region: CASSHGTALLNYGYTF. In DNA, the CDR3 is TGCGCCAGCAGCCATGGGACAGCCCTATTAAACTATGGCTACACCTTC.

The CDR3 region has the DNA TGTGCCAGCAGCTTGGGGCAGGGGGTTAACACCGGGGAGCTGTTTTTT. Protein product: CASSLGQGVNTGELFF. This rearrangement joins TRBV5-4 to TRBJ2-2; 7 nucleotides agree with TRBD1. The junction had 4 bases not matched to a gene; V was cut back by 0 bases and J by 2 bases. Germline V CDR1 and CDR2: SGHNT, YYREEE (reference sequence). CDR3 length equals 16 residues.

The chain is built from TRBV30 and TRBJ1-3, with 8 nucleotides matching TRBD1. The J segment lost 3 bases and the V segment lost 5 bases, leaving 6 bases of the junction unmatched. CDR1 and CDR2 (germline): GTSNPN, SVGIG (reference sequence). This CDR3 is built from 14 residues. The CDR3 loop reads CAWEQGGGGNTIYF. The DNA for the CDR3 is TGTGCCTGGGAACAGGGGGGCGGTGGAAACACCATATATTTT.

This chain connects TRBV6-5 to TRBJ2-2, with TRBD1 matching over 10 bases. Per the germline V gene, CDR1 is MNHEY and CDR2 is SVGAGI. V lost 7 bases and J lost 5; bases outside the gene matches: 7. This CDR3 is built from 15 residues. The CDR3 coding sequence is TGTGCCAGCACGGTAGACAGGGGGCTTACCGGGGAGCTGTTTTTT. Protein sequence: CASTVDRGLTGELFF.

This clone was detected only once. The chain recombines TRBV5-4 with TRBJ1-1; D is unclear. From germline, CDR1 is SGHNT and CDR2 YYREEE (reference sequence). The CDR3 spans 15 residues. Trimming took off 4 bases at V and 3 bases at J, with 16 bases between the two ends. The CDR3, as DNA: TGTGCCAGCAGCCAAGGAACCGGACGGCACACTGAAGCTTTCTTT. This sequence encodes CASSQGTGRHTEAFF.

The V and J genes are TRBV7-9 and TRBJ1-1; D unclear. Germline assignment: CDR1 SEHNR and CDR2 FQNEAQ (reference sequence). Trimming took 2 bases from V and 4 from J, leaving 11 bases between them. The CDR3 is made up of 14 amino acids. In nucleotides, the CDR3 is TGTGCCAGCAGCTTAATCGGGGTGCCCACTGAAGCTTTCTTT. It yields the protein CASSLIGVPTEAFF.

The rearrangement uses TRBV11-1 and TRBJ2-7; possible D gene TRBD2, 5 bases. CDR3 size: 13 residues. The germline V gene has CDR1 SGHAT and CDR2 FQDESV (reference sequence). Trimming took off 5 bases at V and 6 bases at J, with 14 bases between the two ends. The CDR3 protein is CASSHNTRTEQYV. The CDR3 DNA reads as TGTGCCAGCAGCCATAATACTAGGACCGAGCAGTACGTC.

In DNA form, the CDR3 reads TGTGCCAGCTCACGAGGACGGGCCAGTTGGAGCTACACCTTC. The encoded protein is CASSRGRASWSYTF. This rearrangement joins TRBV18 to TRBJ1-2; D is unresolved. The CDR3 has 14 amino acids. The V end lost 4 bases, the J end lost 9 bases, and 18 bases lay between the germline ends. CDR1 and CDR2 (germline): KGHSH, LQKENI.

A single count supports this clone. V gene TRBV7-9 combines with J gene TRBJ2-3; weak D call: TRBD2 (5 bases). Germline V gene lookup returns CDR1 SEHNR and CDR2 FQNEAQ (reference sequence). The V and J ends lost 6 bases and 2 bases respectively, with 12 bases between them. This CDR3 spans 14 amino acids. CDR3 loop: CASRISGTTDTQYF. In nucleotides, the CDR3 is TGTGCCAGCAGGATAAGCGGTACCACAGATACGCAGTATTTT. The full variable domain, with the rest looked up from reference TRBV7-9 and TRBJ2-3, is DTGVSQNPRHKITKRGQNVTFRCDPISEHNRLYWYRQTLGQGPEFLTYFQNEAQLEKSRLLSDRFSAERPKGSFSTLEIQRTEQGDSAMYLCASRISGTTDTQYFGPGTRLTVL.

V and J are TRBV18 and TRBJ1-1; 7 bases align to TRBD1. Trimming removed 7 bases from V and 3 bases from J; junction bases left unmatched: 8. The CDR3 is made up of 14 amino acids. CDR1 and CDR2 from the germline V gene are KGHSH and LQKENI. CDR3 DNA: TGTGCCAGCTTCCCAGGGGGACCTGACACTGAAGCTTTCTTT. Protein sequence: CASFPGGPDTEAFF.

The V gene is TRBV6-5, the J gene TRBJ2-3, with D perhaps TRBD1 (6 bases). From germline, CDR1 is MNHEY and CDR2 SVGAGI. The germline V and J ends were trimmed by 8 bases and 7 bases, with 16 bases remaining between them. This CDR3 has 13 residues. The CDR3 DNA sequence: TGTGCCAGCCGATGGACAGCAGAGTATACGCAGTATTTT. Residues: CASRWTAEYTQYF.

This chain joins TRBV5-1 and TRBJ1-6; 8 bases match TRBD1. V trimming: 2 bases; J trimming: 8 bases; junction bases outside the gene matches: 12. The germline gives CDR1 SGHRS, CDR2 YFSETQ. There are 17 residues in the CDR3. The CDR3 region has the DNA TGCGCCAGCAGCTTATCCAGGGGGCGTCCTGAGGATTCACCCCTCCACTTT. This encodes CASSLSRGRPEDSPLHF.

The chain is built from TRBV6-5 and TRBJ1-5; maybe TRBD1 (6 bases). This CDR3 spans 15 amino acids. From germline, CDR1 is MNHEY and CDR2 SVGAGI. V was cut by 8 bases and J by 2 bases, with 16 bases left in between. The DNA for the CDR3 is TGTGCCAGCTATACCGGGACATCGGGCAATCAGCCCCAGCATTTT. It translates to CASYTGTSGNQPQHF.

The chain has TRBV5-1 and TRBJ2-5, with 8 positions matching TRBD1. The CDR3 runs 15 residues. Germline V gene lookup returns CDR1 SGHRS and CDR2 YFSETQ. J was trimmed by 5 bases and V by 0 bases; bases with no gene match: 6. CDR3 loop: CASSLEVRGPETQYF. For the CDR3, the DNA is TGCGCCAGCAGCTTGGAGGTCAGGGGGCCTGAGACCCAGTACTTC. Together with reference TRBV5-1 and TRBJ2-5, the CDR3 gives the full variable domain: KAGVTQTPRYLIKTRGQQVTLSCSPISGHRSVSWYQQTPGQGLQFLFEYFSETQRNKGNFPGRFSGRQFSNSRSEMNVSTLELGDSALYLCASSLEVRGPETQYFGPGTRLLVL.

V usage is TRBV28 and J usage is TRBJ2-7; no firm D call. The CDR3 spans 15 residues. CDR1 and CDR2 from the germline V gene are MDHEN and SYDVKM. V was pared by 6 bases and J by 1 base, with 16 bases between. CDR3 bases: TGTGCCAGCAGCCCTGGGCAGGCGCCATCCTACGAGCAGTACGTC. It specifies CASSPGQAPSYEQYV.